The clone carrying this T cell receptor (beta chain) was observed a handful of times. The sample comes from a study of regulatory T cells in long-lasting Graves disease. Time point: newly diagnosed GD, antithyroid drugs for less than 3 months. RNA from PBMCs was the source of the TCR library. EDTA tubes were used for drawing 8 to 9 milliliters of peripheral blood. Arm-PCR of CDR3 regions with iRepertoire HTBI primers generated TCR beta libraries. TCRdb reprocessed the multiplex PCR reads with MiXCR, giving one entry per CDR3 protein. The sample has 580,000 or so distinct CDR3 sequences, 15% to 20% seen once. The germline CDR1 and CDR2 sequences are MNHEY and SVGAGI. V was trimmed by 3 bases and J by 1 base, leaving 10 bases between them. This CDR3 is 15 amino acids long. This sample also belongs to another study, concerning T cells in Graves' hyperthyroidism and ophthalmopathy. This second report adds: In the first-round RT-PCR of the TCR CDR3, the HTBI primer set was used.

The V and J genes are TRBV6-5 and TRBJ1-3; D is uncertain. The TCR originated in a man between 18 and 35 years old with Graves disease. The sample here was peripheral blood mononuclear cells (PBMCs), taken at new diagnosis, from a patient treated with antithyroid drugs. In nucleotides, the CDR3 is TGTGCCAGCAGTTATCTATCGGGTTCTGGAAACACCATATATTTT. Its translation: CASSYLSGSGNTIYF.